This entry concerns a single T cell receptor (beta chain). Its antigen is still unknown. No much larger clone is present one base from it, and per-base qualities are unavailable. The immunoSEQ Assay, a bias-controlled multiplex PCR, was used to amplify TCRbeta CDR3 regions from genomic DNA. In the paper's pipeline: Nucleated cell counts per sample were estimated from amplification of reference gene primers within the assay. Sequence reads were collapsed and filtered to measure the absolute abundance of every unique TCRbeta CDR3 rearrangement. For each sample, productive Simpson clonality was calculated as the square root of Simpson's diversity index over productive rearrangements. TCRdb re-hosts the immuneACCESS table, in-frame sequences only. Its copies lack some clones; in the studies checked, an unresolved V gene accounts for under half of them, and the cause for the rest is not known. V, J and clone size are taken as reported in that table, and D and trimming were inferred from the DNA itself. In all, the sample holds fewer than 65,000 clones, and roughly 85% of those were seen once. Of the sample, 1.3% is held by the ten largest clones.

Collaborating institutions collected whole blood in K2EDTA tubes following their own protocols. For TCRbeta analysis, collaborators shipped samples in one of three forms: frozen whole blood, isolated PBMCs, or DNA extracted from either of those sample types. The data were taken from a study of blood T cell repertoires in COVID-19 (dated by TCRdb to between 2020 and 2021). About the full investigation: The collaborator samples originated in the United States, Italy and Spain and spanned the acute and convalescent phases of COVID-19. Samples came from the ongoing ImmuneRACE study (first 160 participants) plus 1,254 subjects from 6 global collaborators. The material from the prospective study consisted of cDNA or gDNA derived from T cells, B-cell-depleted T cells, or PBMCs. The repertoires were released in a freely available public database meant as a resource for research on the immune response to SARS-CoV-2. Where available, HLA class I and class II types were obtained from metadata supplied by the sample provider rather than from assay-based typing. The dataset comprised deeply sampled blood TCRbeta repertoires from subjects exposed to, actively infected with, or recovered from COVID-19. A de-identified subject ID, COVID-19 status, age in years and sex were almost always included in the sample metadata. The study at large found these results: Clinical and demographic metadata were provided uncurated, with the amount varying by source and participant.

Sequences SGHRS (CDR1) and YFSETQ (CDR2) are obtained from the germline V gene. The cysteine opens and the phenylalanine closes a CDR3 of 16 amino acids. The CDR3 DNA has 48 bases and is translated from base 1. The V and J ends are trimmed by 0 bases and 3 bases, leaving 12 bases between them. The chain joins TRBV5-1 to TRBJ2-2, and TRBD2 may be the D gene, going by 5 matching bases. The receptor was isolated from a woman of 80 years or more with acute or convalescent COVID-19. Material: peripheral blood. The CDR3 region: CASSLGASTYTGELFF. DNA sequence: TGCGCCAGCAGCTTGGGGGCTAGCACATACACCGGGGAGCTGTTTTTT.